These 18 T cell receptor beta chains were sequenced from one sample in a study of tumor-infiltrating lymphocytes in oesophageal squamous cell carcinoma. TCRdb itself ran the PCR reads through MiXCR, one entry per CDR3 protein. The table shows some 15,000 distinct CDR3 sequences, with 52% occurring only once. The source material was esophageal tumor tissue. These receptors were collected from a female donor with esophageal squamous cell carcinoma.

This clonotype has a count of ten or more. The CDR3 loop reads CASSQLAGVVYEQYF. The CDR3 DNA reads as TGTGCCAGCAGCCAACTTGCGGGAGTGGTATACGAGCAGTACTTC. The V gene is TRBV14, the J gene TRBJ2-7, with 7 bases aligning to TRBD2. J gave up 4 bases and V 2 bases, and 8 bases lay outside the gene matches. This CDR3 contains 15 residues. CDR1 and CDR2 (germline): SGHDN, FVKESK.

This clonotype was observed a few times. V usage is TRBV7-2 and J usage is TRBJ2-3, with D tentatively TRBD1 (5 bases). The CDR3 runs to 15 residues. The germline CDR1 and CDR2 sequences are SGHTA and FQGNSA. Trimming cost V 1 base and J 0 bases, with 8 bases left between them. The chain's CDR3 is CASSLVRGSTDTQYF. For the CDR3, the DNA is TGTGCCAGCAGCTTAGTAAGGGGTAGCACAGATACGCAGTATTTT. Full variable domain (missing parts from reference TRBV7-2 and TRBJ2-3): GAGVSQSPSNKVTEKGKDVELRCDPISGHTALYWYRQSLGQGLEFLIYFQGNSAPDKSGLPSDRFSAERTGGSVSTLTIQRTQQEDSAVYLCASSLVRGSTDTQYFGPGTRLTVL.

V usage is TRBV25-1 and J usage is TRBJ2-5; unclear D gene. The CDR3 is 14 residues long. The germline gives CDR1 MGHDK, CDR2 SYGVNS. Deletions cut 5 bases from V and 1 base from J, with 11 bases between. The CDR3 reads CASSNPGAQETQYF. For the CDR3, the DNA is TGTGCCAGCAGTAACCCAGGCGCCCAAGAGACCCAGTACTTC.

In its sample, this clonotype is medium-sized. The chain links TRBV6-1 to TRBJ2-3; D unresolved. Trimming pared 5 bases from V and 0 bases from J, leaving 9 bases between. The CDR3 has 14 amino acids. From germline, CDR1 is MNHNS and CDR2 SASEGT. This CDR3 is CASSPTDSTDTQYF. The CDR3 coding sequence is TGTGCCAGCAGTCCCACCGATAGCACAGATACGCAGTATTTT.

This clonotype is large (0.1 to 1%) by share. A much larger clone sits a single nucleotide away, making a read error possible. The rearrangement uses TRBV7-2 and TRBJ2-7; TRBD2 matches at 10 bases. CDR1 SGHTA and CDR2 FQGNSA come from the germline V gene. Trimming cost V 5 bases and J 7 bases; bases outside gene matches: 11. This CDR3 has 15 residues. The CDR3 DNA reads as TGTGCCAGCAGCGTCACTAGCGGGGTTAACAATGAGCAGTACTTC. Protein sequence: CASSVTSGVNNEQYF.

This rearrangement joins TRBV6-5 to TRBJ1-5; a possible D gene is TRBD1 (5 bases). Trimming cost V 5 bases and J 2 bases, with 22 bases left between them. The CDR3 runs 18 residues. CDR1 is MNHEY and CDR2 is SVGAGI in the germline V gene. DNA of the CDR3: TGTGCCAGCAGTGACCCATGGGTAGAGGGGCGGCGCAATCAGCCCCAGCATTTT. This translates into CASSDPWVEGRRNQPQHF.

CDR3 region: CASSLASGDRAQYF. The CDR3 coding sequence is TGTGCCAGCAGCTTAGCTAGCGGGGACCGCGCCCAGTACTTC. The V and J genes are TRBV7-2 and TRBJ2-5; 8 bases agree with TRBD2. The trim removed 0 bases at V and 9 bases at J, leaving 6 bases unmatched. CDR1 is SGHTA and CDR2 is FQGNSA in the germline V gene. The CDR3 has 14 amino acids. Drawing the rest from reference TRBV7-2 and TRBJ2-5, the complete variable domain is GAGVSQSPSNKVTEKGKDVELRCDPISGHTALYWYRQSLGQGLEFLIYFQGNSAPDKSGLPSDRFSAERTGGSVSTLTIQRTQQEDSAVYLCASSLASGDRAQYFGPGTRLLVL.

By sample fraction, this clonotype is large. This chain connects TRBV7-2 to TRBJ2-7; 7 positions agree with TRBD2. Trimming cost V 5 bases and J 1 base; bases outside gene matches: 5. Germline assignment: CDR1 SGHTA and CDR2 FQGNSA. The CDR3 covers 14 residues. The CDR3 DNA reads TGTGCCAGCAGCCCCTGGACTAGTTCCTACGAGCAGTACTTC. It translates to CASSPWTSSYEQYF. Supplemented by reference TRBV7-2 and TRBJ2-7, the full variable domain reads GAGVSQSPSNKVTEKGKDVELRCDPISGHTALYWYRQSLGQGLEFLIYFQGNSAPDKSGLPSDRFSAERTGGSVSTLTIQRTQQEDSAVYLCASSPWTSSYEQYFGPGTRLTVT.

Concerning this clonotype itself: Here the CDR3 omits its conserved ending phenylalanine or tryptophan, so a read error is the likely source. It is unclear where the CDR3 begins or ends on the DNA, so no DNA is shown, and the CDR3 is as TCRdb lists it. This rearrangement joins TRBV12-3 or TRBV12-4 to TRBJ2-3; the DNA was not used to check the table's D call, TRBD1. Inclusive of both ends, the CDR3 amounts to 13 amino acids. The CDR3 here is CASKTGETQYFGP.

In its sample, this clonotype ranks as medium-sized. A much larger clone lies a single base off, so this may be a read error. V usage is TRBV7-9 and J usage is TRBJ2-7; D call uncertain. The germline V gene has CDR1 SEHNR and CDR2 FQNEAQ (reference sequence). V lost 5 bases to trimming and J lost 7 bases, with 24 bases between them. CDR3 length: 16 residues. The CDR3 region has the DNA TGTGCCAGCAGCCGCCTAGGGCAGCTGACCTACAATGAGCAGTACTTC. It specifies CASSRLGQLTYNEQYF.

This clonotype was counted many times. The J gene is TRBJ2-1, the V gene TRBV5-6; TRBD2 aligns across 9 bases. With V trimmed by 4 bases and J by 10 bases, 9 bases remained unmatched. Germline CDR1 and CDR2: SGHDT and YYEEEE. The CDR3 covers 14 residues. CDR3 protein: CASSEGLARGEQFF. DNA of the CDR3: TGTGCCAGCAGCGAGGGACTAGCAAGGGGGGAGCAGTTCTTC.

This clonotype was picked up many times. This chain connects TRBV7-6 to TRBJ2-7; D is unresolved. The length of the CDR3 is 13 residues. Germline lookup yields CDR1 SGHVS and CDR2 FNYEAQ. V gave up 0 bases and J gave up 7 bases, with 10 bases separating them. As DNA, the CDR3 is TGTGCCAGCAGCTTAGCTAGTGTGGGGGAGCAGTACTTC. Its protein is CASSLASVGEQYF. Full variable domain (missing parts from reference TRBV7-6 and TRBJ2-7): GAGVSQSPRYKVTKRGQDVALRCDPISGHVSLYWYRQALGQGPEFLTYFNYEAQQDKSGLPNDRFSAERPEGSISTLTIQRTEQRDSAMYRCASSLASVGEQYFGPGTRLTVT.

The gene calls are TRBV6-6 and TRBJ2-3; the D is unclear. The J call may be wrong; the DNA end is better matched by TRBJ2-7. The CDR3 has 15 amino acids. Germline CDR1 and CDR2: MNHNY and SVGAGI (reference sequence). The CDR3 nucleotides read TGTGCCAGCAGTTACACGGACGGATCTCCCTACGAGCAGTACTTC. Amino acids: CASSYTDGSPYEQYF.

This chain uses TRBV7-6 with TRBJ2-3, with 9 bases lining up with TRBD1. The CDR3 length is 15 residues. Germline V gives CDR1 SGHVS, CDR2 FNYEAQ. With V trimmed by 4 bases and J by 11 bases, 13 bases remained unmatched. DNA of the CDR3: TGTGCCAGCAGCTCCCTAGGACAGGGGACTCCATGGCAGTATTTT. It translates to CASSSLGQGTPWQYF.

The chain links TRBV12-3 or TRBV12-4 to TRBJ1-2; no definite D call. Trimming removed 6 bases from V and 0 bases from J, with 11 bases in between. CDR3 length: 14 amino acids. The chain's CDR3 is CASSRVRPNYGYTF. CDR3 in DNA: TGTGCCAGCAGCCGAGTACGGCCTAACTATGGCTACACCTTC.

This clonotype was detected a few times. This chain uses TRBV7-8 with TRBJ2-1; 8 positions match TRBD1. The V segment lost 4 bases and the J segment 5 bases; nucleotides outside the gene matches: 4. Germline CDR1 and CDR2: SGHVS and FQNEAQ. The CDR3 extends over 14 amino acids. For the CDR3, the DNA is TGTGCCAGCAGCTCGGGGACAGGCCACAATGAGCAGTTCTTC. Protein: CASSSGTGHNEQFF.

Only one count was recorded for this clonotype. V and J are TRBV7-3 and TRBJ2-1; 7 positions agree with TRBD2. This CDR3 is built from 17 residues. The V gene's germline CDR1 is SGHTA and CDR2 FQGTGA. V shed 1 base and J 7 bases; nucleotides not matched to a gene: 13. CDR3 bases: TGTGCCAGCAGCTTAATCGGCGGGAGTGTACAGGAAAATGAGCAGTTCTTC. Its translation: CASSLIGGSVQENEQFF. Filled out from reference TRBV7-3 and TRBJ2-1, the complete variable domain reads GAGVSQTPSNKVTEKGKYVELRCDPISGHTALYWYRQSLGQGPEFLIYFQGTGAADDSGLPNDRFFAVRPEGSVSTLKIQRTERGDSAVYLCASSLIGGSVQENEQFFGPGTRLTVL.

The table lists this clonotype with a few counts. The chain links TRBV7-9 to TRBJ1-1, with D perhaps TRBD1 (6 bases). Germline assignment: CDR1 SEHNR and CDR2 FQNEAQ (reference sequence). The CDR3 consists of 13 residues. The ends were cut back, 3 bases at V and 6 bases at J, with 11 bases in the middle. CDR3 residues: CASSFTGGAEAFF. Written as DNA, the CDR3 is TGTGCCAGCAGCTTCACCGGGGGCGCTGAAGCTTTCTTT.